A selection of T cell receptor beta chains follows, all from one sample in a study of blood T cell repertoires in COVID-19. The repertoire was sequenced with immunoSEQ multiplex PCR; TCRdb's copy has only in-frame clones and lacks some. The sample shows over 200,000 clones, approximately 90% of them seen only once. Sequenced input: PBMCs or T cells enriched from blood (not recorded which). Receptors originate from a man younger than 40 who had recovered from COVID-19. Each CDR3 is given with its conserved first and last residue.

CDR3: CSVAGNTGELFF; V: TRBV29-1; J: TRBJ2-2
CDR3: CASSVGRTQSHEQYF; V: TRBV9; J: TRBJ2-7
CDR3: CAISEQLGEKLFF; V: TRBV10-3; J: TRBJ1-4
CDR3: CASRGARAFF; V: TRBV28; J: TRBJ1-1
CDR3: CATHGEGTDTQYF; V: TRBV19; J: TRBJ2-3
CDR3: CASSEWLRDYEQYF; V: TRBV6-1; J: TRBJ2-7
CDR3: CASSLFSGNEQFF; V: TRBV27; J: TRBJ2-1
CDR3: CASSYPRDRDTGELFF; V: TRBV6-7; J: TRBJ2-2
CDR3: CASSQLAGLSYEQYF; V: TRBV3-1/TRBV3-2; J: TRBJ2-7
CDR3: CASSQEGAGDGNQPQHF; V: TRBV4-1; J: TRBJ1-5
CDR3: CASSQETRILAGELNEQFF; V: TRBV4-1; J: TRBJ2-1
CDR3: CASSFQGDYSTDTQYF; V: TRBV19; J: TRBJ2-3
CDR3: CATSALSAGGRTDTQYF; V: TRBV24-1; J: TRBJ2-3
CDR3: CASSQDPQGAPHNEQFF; V: TRBV4-3; J: TRBJ2-1
CDR3: CASSPRDRGSWATGELFF; V: TRBV5-1; J: TRBJ2-2
CDR3: CASRLAGVNEQFF; V: TRBV10-2; J: TRBJ2-1
CDR3: CASGRGTDTQYF; V: TRBV28; J: TRBJ2-3
CDR3: CASSPSGTSFYNEQFF; V: TRBV5-1; J: TRBJ2-1
CDR3: CASSAGTGYEQYF; V: TRBV7-9; J: TRBJ2-7
CDR3: CASSRGGAYYGYTF; V: TRBV7-9; J: TRBJ1-2
CDR3: CASSWTGDNSPLHF; V: TRBV6-2/TRBV6-3; J: TRBJ1-6
CDR3: CAANREGREQFF; V: TRBV30; J: TRBJ2-1
CDR3: CASSLTSSGVRADTQYF; V: TRBV18; J: TRBJ2-3
CDR3: CASSPHRLAGFGQDEQFF; V: TRBV7-9; J: TRBJ2-1